This TCR beta chain was profiled in a study of T cell clonality in common variable immunodeficiency. The data were produced by immunoSEQ multiplex PCR, yet TCRdb's version contains in-frame clones alone and is incomplete. Recorded here are more than 65,000 clones, none singletons. CDR1 MNHEY and CDR2 SVGEGT come from the germline V gene. The CDR3 contains 12 residues. V lost 8 bases and J 6 bases, leaving 11 bases between the germline ends. At least ten counts were recorded for this clone. The read halts 3 residues ahead of the CDR3 end, with the missing end drawn from the germline J gene. The TCR comes from a person aged 18 to 69 in good health. The specimen sequenced was peripheral blood mononuclear cells. This chain links TRBV6-2 or TRBV6-3 with TRBJ2-1; TRBD1 might be the D (5 bases). CDR3 bases read: TGTGCCAGCGGCGACAGAATCAATGAG. Residues: CASGDRINE. The whole CDR3 region reads CASGDRINEQFF.